Presented here are 32 T cell receptor beta chains from one specimen sequenced in a study of T cell responses to AZD1222 COVID-19 vaccine. Method: immunoSEQ multiplex PCR; TCRdb's copy keeps in-frame clones and lacks some. The sample lists about 190,000 clones, approximately 91% occurring once. The specimen comprised peripheral blood, sampled on day 0 of AZD1222 vaccination. The receptors were sampled from an adult in good health.

This chain connects TRBV18 to TRBJ1-6; D uncertain. CDR1 and CDR2 (germline): KGHSH, LQKENI. The CDR3 loop spans 13 amino acids. The ends were cut back, 2 bases at V and 10 bases at J, with 9 bases in the middle. The CDR3 DNA follows: TGTGCCAGCTCACCAGGGGTAGGGTCACCCCTCCACTTT. This codes for CASSPGVGSPLHF. The variable domain in full, with the rest retrieved from reference TRBV18 and TRBJ1-6, is NAGVMQNPRHLVRRRGQEARLRCSPMKGHSHVYWYRQLPEEGLKFMVYLQKENIIDESGMPKERFSAEFPKEGPSILRIQQVVRGDSAAYFCASSPGVGSPLHFGNGTRLTVT.

This chain links TRBV2 with TRBJ1-6; 7 nucleotides line up with TRBD1. The CDR3 sequence is 13 residues long. The V gene's germline CDR1 is SNHLY and CDR2 FYNNEI. V shed 4 bases, J shed 10 bases, and the junction held 4 bases outside the gene matches. The CDR3 region has the DNA TGTGCCAGCAGTGCCGAGACAGGGTCACCCCTCCACTTT. Protein product: CASSAETGSPLHF.

This clone showed up just once. This rearrangement joins TRBV6-6 to TRBJ2-7; D perhaps matches TRBD2 (5 bases). This CDR3 has 13 residues. Per the germline V gene, CDR1 is MNHNY and CDR2 is SVGAGI (reference sequence). V was pared by 6 bases and J by 6 bases, with 15 bases between. CDR3: CASSPGWVGEQYF. In DNA, the CDR3 is TGTGCCAGCAGCCCGGGATGGGTCGGCGAGCAGTACTTC.

The chain couples TRBV24-1 to TRBJ1-2; perhaps TRBD1 as D (5 bases). CDR1 and CDR2 from the germline V gene are KGHDR and SFDVKD. Trimming pared 2 bases from V and 4 bases from J, leaving 7 bases between. The CDR3 has 13 amino acids. CDR3 nucleotide sequence: TGTGCCACCAGTGATTCGACAGTCTATGGCTACACCTTC. Its translation is CATSDSTVYGYTF.

The chain has TRBV5-1 and TRBJ2-3; tentatively, D is TRBD2 (5 bases). The CDR3 loop spans 16 amino acids. In germline, CDR1 is SGHRS, CDR2 YFSETQ. Between the trimmed V and J ends, which lost 0 bases and 4 bases, there was a span of 15 bases. Written as DNA, the CDR3 is TGCGCCAGCAGCTTGGCCCGCCTAGACGGGGCAGATACGCAGTATTTT. Translating it yields CASSLARLDGADTQYF.

The chain links TRBV28 to TRBJ2-1; 10 bases line up with TRBD1. The length of the CDR3 is 17 residues. Germline V gene lookup returns CDR1 MDHEN and CDR2 SYDVKM. V gave up 3 bases and J gave up 8 bases; unmatched junction bases: 13. In DNA form, the CDR3 reads TGTGCCAGCAGTTTTTCCGCACCGGGACAGGGGATGCATGAGCAGTTCTTC. Translation gives CASSFSAPGQGMHEQFF.

The chain recombines TRBV5-6 with TRBJ2-2; D not certain. The germline CDR1 and CDR2 sequences are SGHDT and YYEEEE. V was shortened by 4 bases and J by 3 bases, with 10 bases between the two germline ends. The CDR3 runs 14 residues. The CDR3 bases are TGTGCCAGCAGCCAGACTGGGTACACCGGGGAGCTGTTTTTT. Protein product: CASSQTGYTGELFF.

The chain joins TRBV25-1 to TRBJ1-2; TRBD1 is a possible D gene (5 bases). This CDR3 contains 12 residues. Trimming left V 6 bases short and J 5 bases short, with 10 bases between. Germline loops: CDR1 MGHDK, CDR2 SYGVNS. Written as DNA, the CDR3 is TGTGCCAGCAGAGACAGTTTGTATGGCTACACCTTC. It specifies CASRDSLYGYTF.

The chain recombines TRBV19 with TRBJ2-5, with a weak D call TRBD1 (6 bases). The CDR3 consists of 15 residues. Trimming cost V 4 bases and J 1 base, with 13 bases left between them. CDR1 and CDR2 from the germline V gene are LNHDA and SQIVND (reference sequence). The CDR3: CASSSRGQTQETQYF. The CDR3 region has the DNA TGTGCCAGTAGTAGCCGCGGACAGACCCAAGAGACCCAGTACTTC.

The chain links TRBV18 to TRBJ1-1; TRBD1 aligns across 7 bases. Germline lookup yields CDR1 KGHSH and CDR2 LQKENI. The CDR3 is made up of 15 amino acids. With 3 bases clipped from V and 4 bases from J, the junction kept 8 bases outside the gene matches. The CDR3 DNA sequence: TGTGCCAGCTCACCGGGGTCCTCAGGGGGCACTGAAGCTTTCTTT. Protein: CASSPGSSGGTEAFF. The whole variable domain, filled in from reference TRBV18 and TRBJ1-1, reads NAGVMQNPRHLVRRRGQEARLRCSPMKGHSHVYWYRQLPEEGLKFMVYLQKENIIDESGMPKERFSAEFPKEGPSILRIQQVVRGDSAAYFCASSPGSSGGTEAFFGQGTRLTVV.

The rearrangement links TRBV6-5 to TRBJ1-3; a weak D match, TRBD1 (5 bases). Trimming took off 6 bases at V and 0 bases at J, with 12 bases between the two ends. CDR1 is MNHEY and CDR2 is SVGAGI in the germline V gene. This CDR3 is built from 15 residues. For the CDR3, the DNA is TGTGCCAGCAGCCTAACAGGAACCTCTGGAAACACCATATATTTT. This translates into CASSLTGTSGNTIYF.

The chain combines TRBV28 with TRBJ1-5; D not certain. Trimming cost V 8 bases and J 4 bases, with 9 bases left between them. In germline, CDR1 is MDHEN, CDR2 SYDVKM. The CDR3 spans 12 residues. The CDR3 is CASRGLNQPQHF. CDR3 in DNA: TGTGCCAGCCGTGGGCTAAATCAGCCCCAGCATTTT.

The chain joins TRBV11-2 to TRBJ2-5; 13 bases are shared with TRBD2. The CDR3 consists of 16 residues. The junction had 12 bases not matched to a gene; V was cut back by 5 bases and J by 9 bases. Germline CDR1 is SGHAT and CDR2 is FQNNGV. CDR3 protein: CASSQALAGGLLAQYF. DNA for the CDR3: TGTGCCAGCAGCCAAGCACTAGCGGGAGGGCTTTTGGCCCAGTACTTC.

This clone was counted a single time. This chain connects TRBV2 to TRBJ1-4; D gene uncertain. Germline V lookup: CDR1 SNHLY, CDR2 FYNNEI. This CDR3 comprises 13 residues. V lost 7 bases and J 8 bases, leaving 14 bases between the germline ends. In DNA, the CDR3 is TGTGCCAGCAAGGAGGGCGGAGTGGAAAAACTGTTTTTT. It codes for CASKEGGVEKLFF.

The rearrangement links TRBV9 to TRBJ2-2; D is undetermined. The CDR3 runs 15 residues. The germline V gene encodes CDR1 SGDLS and CDR2 YYNGEE. V was trimmed by 0 bases and J by 5 bases, leaving 11 bases between them. The CDR3 reads CASSVEILPTGELFF. The CDR3 nucleotides are TGTGCCAGCAGCGTAGAAATTCTCCCGACCGGGGAGCTGTTTTTT.

The chain joins TRBV28 to TRBJ1-2; 9 bases line up with TRBD1. In germline, CDR1 is MDHEN, CDR2 SYDVKM. The CDR3 is made up of 12 amino acids. V gave up 5 bases and J gave up 13 bases; unmatched junction bases: 8. DNA for the CDR3: TGTGCCAGCAGTGGAGTGGACAGGGGACCCACCTTC. It codes for CASSGVDRGPTF.

The chain links TRBV12-3 or TRBV12-4 to TRBJ1-6; 7 bases match TRBD1. J was trimmed by 8 bases and V by 6 bases; bases with no gene match: 4. This CDR3 has 13 amino acids. The CDR3: CASSPGQYSPLHF. CDR3 DNA sequence: TGTGCCAGCAGCCCGGGACAGTATTCACCCCTCCACTTT.

This clone has just one count. The CDR3 DNA reads TGCAGCGTGAGGGTACGGGCGTACAATGAGCAGTTCTTC. This translates into CSVRVRAYNEQFF. V gene TRBV29-1 combines with J gene TRBJ2-1, with D maybe TRBD2 (5 bases). The V gene lost 6 bases and the J gene lost 4 bases, with 13 bases spanning the gap. The CDR3 covers 13 residues. CDR1 and CDR2 (germline): SQVTM, ANQGSEA.

The chain is built from TRBV15 and TRBJ1-1, with D maybe TRBD1 (6 bases). There are 14 residues in the CDR3. V lost 1 base to trimming and J lost 7 bases, with 13 bases between them. Germline V gives CDR1 LNHNV, CDR2 YYDKDF (reference sequence). The CDR3 nucleotides read TGTGCCACCAGCAGAGGCATTCAGGGGTTTGAAGCTTTCTTT. This codes for CATSRGIQGFEAFF.

The V gene is TRBV3-1 (or the pseudogene TRBV3-2), the J gene TRBJ1-2, with D perhaps matching TRBD1 (5 bases). CDR3 length: 14 amino acids. V lost 7 bases, J lost 3 bases, and 15 bases lay in between. The germline V gene has CDR1 LGHDT and CDR2 YNNKEL (reference sequence). The CDR3 DNA reads as TGTGCCAGCAACAAAATGGGACGGGACTATGGCTACACCTTC. This translates into CASNKMGRDYGYTF.

The chain employs TRBV5-1 and TRBJ2-7, with D tentatively TRBD1 (6 bases). Between the trimmed V and J ends, which lost 4 bases and 0 bases, there was a span of 14 bases. CDR3 length equals 15 residues. Germline V gives CDR1 SGHRS, CDR2 YFSETQ. Here the CDR3 reads CASSTGTKLSYEQYF. The CDR3 nucleotides are TGCGCCAGCAGCACCGGGACAAAGCTCTCCTACGAGCAGTACTTC.

The J gene is TRBJ1-1, the V gene TRBV14; D uncertain. In germline, CDR1 is SGHDN, CDR2 FVKESK. This CDR3 has 14 residues. Trimming stripped 4 bases from V and 6 bases from J, with 15 bases between. The CDR3 protein is CASSLLGKISEAFF. CDR3 sequence (DNA): TGTGCCAGCAGCCTACTAGGTAAAATCTCTGAAGCTTTCTTT. Based on the CDR3 plus reference TRBV14 and TRBJ1-1, the full variable domain is EAGVTQFPSHSVIEKGQTVTLRCDPISGHDNLYWYRRVMGKEIKFLLHFVKESKQDESGMPNNRFLAERTGGTYSTLKVQPAELEDSGVYFCASSLLGKISEAFFGQGTRLTVV.

This clone was picked up one time. The chain joins TRBV6-5 to TRBJ1-1; D unresolved. Deletions cut 2 bases from V and 0 bases from J, with 4 bases between. CDR1 is MNHEY and CDR2 is SVGAGI in the germline V gene. The CDR3 covers 13 residues. In DNA, the CDR3 is TGTGCCAGCAGTTACGACCTGAACACTGAAGCTTTCTTT. The encoded protein is CASSYDLNTEAFF.

This sequence joins TRBV6-5 and TRBJ1-2; D not resolved. The V and J ends lost 8 bases and 2 bases respectively, with 15 bases between them. The CDR3 is made up of 14 amino acids. The germline CDR1 and CDR2 sequences are MNHEY and SVGAGI. CDR3 sequence: CASSPAATNYGYTF. CDR3 coding DNA: TGTGCCAGCTCCCCCGCGGCGACCAACTATGGCTACACCTTC.

J is TRBJ1-1 and V is TRBV11-3; a possible D gene is TRBD1 (5 bases). The V end lost 5 bases, the J end lost 1 base, and 11 bases lay between the germline ends. From germline, CDR1 is SGHNT and CDR2 YENEEA. This CDR3 is 14 amino acids long. CDR3 loop: CASSRGRGNTEAFF. The CDR3 bases are TGTGCCAGCAGCCGGGGACGGGGGAACACTGAAGCTTTCTTT.

The V call is TRBV5-6, the J call TRBJ2-7; a possible D gene is TRBD2 (5 bases). The germline CDR1 and CDR2 sequences are SGHDT and YYEEEE. Trimming stripped 3 bases from V and 4 bases from J, with 14 bases between. CDR3 size: 14 residues. The CDR3 DNA sequence: TGTGCCAGCAGCTCGGAAGCGGCGCATTACGAGCAGTACTTC. Its translation is CASSSEAAHYEQYF.

The chain is built from TRBV10-3 and TRBJ1-3; TRBD1 agrees at 7 bases. CDR1 and CDR2 from the germline V gene are ENHRY and SYGVKD. Unmatched junction bases numbered 14, after V lost 6 bases and J lost 12 bases. This CDR3 is built from 14 residues. This CDR3 reads CAIRGTATLPVIYF. CDR3 nucleotides: TGTGCCATCAGGGGGACAGCTACTCTACCCGTCATATATTTT.

The chain combines TRBV4-3 with TRBJ2-4; 7 positions match TRBD1. The germline V gene encodes CDR1 LGHNA and CDR2 YSLEER. V lost 1 base and J lost 7; bases outside the gene matches: 7. This CDR3 is built from 15 residues. This CDR3 is CASSQGAGGMNIQYF. The CDR3 nucleotides are TGCGCCAGCAGCCAAGGGGCAGGGGGAATGAACATTCAGTACTTC.

This chain links TRBV4-3 with TRBJ2-1, with TRBD2 matching 13 bases. The length of the CDR3 is 19 residues. Trimming removed 4 bases from V and 7 bases from J; junction bases left unmatched: 16. CDR1 is LGHNA, CDR2 YSLEER, per germline. For the CDR3, the DNA is TGCGCCAGCAGCCCCTGGACTAGCGGGGGCCCAGGTGGTATGAATGAGCAGTTCTTC. Its protein product is CASSPWTSGGPGGMNEQFF.

The chain uses TRBV2 and TRBJ1-5; D not resolved. The CDR3 runs 14 residues. The germline gives CDR1 SNHLY, CDR2 FYNNEI. V was trimmed by 2 bases and J by 7 bases, leaving 12 bases between them. The CDR3 protein is CASSESIVEQPQHF. DNA for the CDR3: TGTGCCAGCAGTGAAAGTATCGTGGAGCAGCCCCAGCATTTT.

The chain joins TRBV4-1 to TRBJ2-7; possible D gene TRBD1, 5 bases. Per germline, CDR1 MGHRA and CDR2 YSYEKL. V gave up 3 bases and J gave up 3 bases, with 15 bases separating them. CDR3 length: 15 amino acids. In DNA form, the CDR3 reads TGCGCCAGCAGCCAGAGTCCGGACACCTACTACGAGCAGTACTTC. Encoded protein: CASSQSPDTYYEQYF.

CDR3 DNA sequence: TGTGCCAGCAGCTTAAGGGCAGGAGGTGAAAAACTGTTTTTT. Encoded protein: CASSLRAGGEKLFF. This chain links TRBV7-8 with TRBJ1-4; D ambiguous. Germline CDR1 reads SGHVS; CDR2 reads FQNEAQ. CDR3 size: 14 residues. V was clipped by 2 bases and J by 7 bases, with 11 bases between them.